One and the same sample provided the 31 T cell receptor beta chains below, sequenced in a study of radiotherapy plus CTLA-4 blockade in lung cancer. The repertoire was sequenced with immunoSEQ multiplex PCR; TCRdb's copy has only in-frame clones and lacks some. The sample carries some 100,000 clones, around 81% recorded once. The source was peripheral blood, collected from a patient treated with radiotherapy plus ipilimumab. The receptors stem from a human donor with non-small cell lung cancer that progressed on radiotherapy plus ipilimumab.

The V gene is TRBV14, the J gene TRBJ2-7, with D possibly TRBD2 on 5 matching bases. From germline, CDR1 is SGHDN and CDR2 FVKESK. V was trimmed by 1 base and J by 4 bases, leaving 14 bases between them. This CDR3 is 15 amino acids long. CDR3 DNA: TGTGCCAGCAGCCAAGCGGCGGGTGGTGGTTACGAGCAGTACTTC. Its translation is CASSQAAGGGYEQYF.

This clone showed up just a few times. The chain combines TRBV5-5 with TRBJ2-3; TRBD1 agrees at 11 bases. The CDR3 contains 15 residues. The germline V gene encodes CDR1 SGHKS and CDR2 YYEKEE (reference sequence). Trimming removed 2 bases from V and 4 bases from J; junction bases left unmatched: 3. The CDR3 protein is CASSFGGQGADTQYF. In nucleotides, the CDR3 is TGTGCCAGCAGCTTCGGGGGACAGGGGGCAGATACGCAGTATTTT.

This chain connects TRBV7-2 to TRBJ2-1, with 11 positions matching TRBD2. This CDR3 has 19 amino acids. V gave up 5 bases and J gave up 5 bases; unmatched junction bases: 17. Germline V gives CDR1 SGHTA, CDR2 FQGNSA. CDR3 residues: CASSPGVAGGPGLNNEQFF. CDR3 in DNA: TGTGCCAGCAGCCCAGGGGTAGCGGGGGGGCCTGGACTTAACAATGAGCAGTTCTTC.

The genes are TRBV4-3 and TRBJ2-4, with TRBD2 matching over 8 bases. Germline V gene data show CDR1 as LGHNA and CDR2 as YSLEER. The CDR3 sequence is 16 residues long. The junction had 9 bases not matched to a gene; V was cut back by 0 bases and J by 8 bases. The CDR3 DNA is TGCGCCAGCAGCCAAGATCCCCGGGGGGGTCAGGACATTCAGTACTTC. It yields the protein CASSQDPRGGQDIQYF.

V is TRBV27 and J is TRBJ1-1, with D tentatively TRBD1 (5 bases). V was pared by 2 bases and J by 2 bases, with 9 bases between. The germline CDR1 and CDR2 sequences are MNHEY and SMNVEV (reference sequence). The length of the CDR3 is 14 residues. The CDR3 nucleotides read TGTGCCAGCAGTTTAGTTACAGGAAACACTGAAGCTTTCTTT. Encoded protein: CASSLVTGNTEAFF.

The chain uses TRBV30 and TRBJ1-2, with 10 bases identical to TRBD1. The CDR3 is 13 amino acids. Germline CDR1 reads GTSNPN; CDR2 reads SVGIG (reference sequence). The J segment lost 6 bases and the V segment lost 4 bases, leaving 5 bases of the junction unmatched. The CDR3 is CAWKVDRGDGYTF. DNA for the CDR3: TGTGCCTGGAAGGTGGACAGGGGGGATGGCTACACCTTC.

This chain's CDR3 is CASSQEQEVNTEAFF. The CDR3 DNA follows: TGCGCCAGCAGCCAAGAACAGGAGGTGAACACTGAAGCTTTCTTT. This rearrangement joins TRBV4-1 to TRBJ1-1; perhaps TRBD1 as D (5 bases). The V end was cut by 0 bases, the J end by 0 bases, with 8 bases between. Germline V gives CDR1 MGHRA, CDR2 YSYEKL. The length of the CDR3 is 15 residues.

The chain links TRBV7-9 to TRBJ1-4, with TRBD1 matching 7 bases. With 5 bases clipped from V and 5 bases from J, the junction kept 11 bases outside the gene matches. Per germline, CDR1 SEHNR and CDR2 FQNEAQ (reference sequence). This CDR3 is 16 amino acids long. The CDR3 here is CASSPPPGQPNEKLFF. The CDR3 nucleotides are TGTGCCAGCAGCCCACCCCCGGGACAGCCAAATGAAAAACTGTTTTTT.

This chain connects TRBV5-1 to TRBJ1-4; D is unresolved. Germline values: CDR1 SGHRS, CDR2 YFSETQ. The CDR3 covers 15 residues. Deletions cut 1 base from V and 4 bases from J, with 11 bases between. CDR3 in DNA: TGCGCCAGCAGCTTGTATCCAGGTTTTAATGAAAAACTGTTTTTT. This sequence encodes CASSLYPGFNEKLFF.

This clone was seen more than once but under ten times. This rearrangement joins TRBV19 to TRBJ1-2; D gene uncertain. Germline CDR1 and CDR2: LNHDA and SQIVND (reference sequence). With 3 bases removed from V and 2 bases from J, the gap between germline ends came to 10 bases. The CDR3 extends over 14 amino acids. CDR3 in DNA: TGTGCCAGTAGTATTAAGGGAGGGAACTATGGCTACACCTTC. It codes for CASSIKGGNYGYTF.

The rearrangement links TRBV28 to TRBJ1-1; D ambiguous. The germline V and J ends were trimmed by 0 bases and 8 bases, with 4 bases remaining between them. The CDR3 has 11 amino acids. Germline-derived CDR1 and CDR2 are MDHEN and SYDVKM. The CDR3 region has the DNA TGTGCCAGCAGTTTATGGTCAGAAGCTTTCTTT. Translated: CASSLWSEAFF.

This chain joins TRBV9 and TRBJ1-2; 8 nucleotides agree with TRBD1. The V segment lost 0 bases and the J segment 6 bases; nucleotides outside the gene matches: 7. The germline CDR1 and CDR2 sequences are SGDLS and YYNGEE. The CDR3 sequence is 15 residues long. This chain's CDR3 is CASSVGAGGLHGYTF. The CDR3 DNA follows: TGTGCCAGCAGCGTAGGGGCAGGGGGCTTGCATGGCTACACCTTC. Full variable domain (remainder filled in from reference TRBV9 and TRBJ1-2): DSGVTQTPKHLITATGQRVTLRCSPRSGDLSVYWYQQSLDQGLQFLIQYYNGEERAKGNILERFSAQQFPDLHSELNLSSLELGDSALYFCASSVGAGGLHGYTFGSGTRLTVV.

The V gene is TRBV5-4, the J gene TRBJ2-7, with D possibly being TRBD1 or TRBD2 (5 bases each). Germline assignment: CDR1 SGHNT and CDR2 YYREEE (reference sequence). Trimming pared 3 bases from V and 2 bases from J, leaving 9 bases between. This CDR3 is 13 amino acids long. The CDR3 nucleotides read TGTGCCAGCAGCTGGGACCAAACCTACGAGCAGTACTTC. Its protein is CASSWDQTYEQYF.

The V and J genes are TRBV4-3 and TRBJ1-2; D possibly corresponds to TRBD1 (5 bases). Trimming cost V 1 base and J 8 bases, with 20 bases left between them. CDR1 is LGHNA, CDR2 YSLEER, per germline. The CDR3 spans 16 residues. Here the CDR3 reads CASSQAPGGIRSGYTF. CDR3 in DNA: TGCGCCAGCAGCCAAGCCCCGGGGGGTATCAGGAGCGGCTACACCTTC.

This rearrangement joins TRBV28 to TRBJ2-1; TRBD1 aligns across 9 bases. This CDR3 is 15 amino acids long. The germline CDR1 and CDR2 sequences are MDHEN and SYDVKM. V shed 5 bases and J 3 bases; nucleotides not matched to a gene: 5. In DNA, the CDR3 is TGTGCCAGCAGTCGGACAGGGGACCTCTACAATGAGCAGTTCTTC. Protein sequence: CASSRTGDLYNEQFF.

The chain combines TRBV19 with TRBJ2-1, with 8 bases matching TRBD2. Germline values: CDR1 LNHDA, CDR2 SQIVND (reference sequence). After removal of 4 bases from V and 10 bases from J, the junction contained 6 bases not matched to a gene. The CDR3 contains 13 residues. The CDR3 is CASSTLLAGEQFF. The CDR3 DNA sequence: TGTGCCAGTAGTACTCTCCTAGCGGGCGAGCAGTTCTTC.

A few counts support this clone. The rearrangement uses TRBV19 and TRBJ1-2, with D hard to call. The CDR3 sequence is 13 residues long. The ends were cut back, 5 bases at V and 4 bases at J, with 11 bases in the middle. Germline CDR1 and CDR2: LNHDA and SQIVND (reference sequence). CDR3 nucleotide sequence: TGTGCCAGTAGTCCACCAGGCCCCTATGGCTACACCTTC. Protein: CASSPPGPYGYTF.

The chain carries TRBV27 and TRBJ2-1, with D perhaps matching TRBD2 (5 bases). Germline V gene lookup returns CDR1 MNHEY and CDR2 SMNVEV (reference sequence). Trimming cost V 3 bases and J 7 bases, with 13 bases left between them. This CDR3 is built from 14 residues. CDR3: CASSFLREFNEQFF. The CDR3 DNA sequence: TGTGCCAGCAGTTTCTTAAGGGAGTTTAATGAGCAGTTCTTC.

A few counts support this clone. The chain has TRBV19 and TRBJ1-5; TRBD1 matches 8 bases. V lost 4 bases, J lost 6 bases, and 5 bases stayed unmatched. From germline, CDR1 is LNHDA and CDR2 SQIVND (reference sequence). This CDR3 region has 14 residues. CDR3 residues: CASSTGTGGQPQHF. For the CDR3, the DNA is TGTGCCAGTAGTACCGGGACAGGAGGTCAGCCCCAGCATTTT.

This chain connects TRBV7-2 to TRBJ2-1; 7 bases are shared with TRBD1. This CDR3 is built from 14 residues. Per the germline V gene, CDR1 is SGHTA and CDR2 is FQGNSA. The V gene end was trimmed by 5 bases and the J gene end by 4 bases; junction bases not matched to a gene: 5. The CDR3 region has the DNA TGTGCCAGCAGCCTAGGGGGCCCGTACAATGAGCAGTTCTTC. Its translation: CASSLGGPYNEQFF.

This sequence joins TRBV27 and TRBJ2-3; 9 nucleotides match TRBD2. The CDR3 spans 16 residues. V was clipped by 3 bases and J by 4 bases; unmatched bases: 8. Per the germline V gene, CDR1 is MNHEY and CDR2 is SMNVEV (reference sequence). The CDR3 sequence: CASSLAGGLLADTQYF. DNA of the CDR3: TGTGCCAGCAGTTTGGCGGGGGGGCTCCTCGCAGATACGCAGTATTTT.

The J gene is TRBJ1-2, the V gene TRBV19; 9 nucleotides line up with TRBD1. Per germline, CDR1 LNHDA and CDR2 SQIVND (reference sequence). Unmatched junction bases numbered 2, after V lost 1 base and J lost 8 bases. CDR3 size: 13 residues. The CDR3 bases are TGTGCCAGTAGTATAGGGACAGGGGTCGGCTACACCTTC. Residues: CASSIGTGVGYTF.

This clone was seen many times. The chain carries TRBV5-6 and TRBJ2-7; 9 bases agree with TRBD1. The V and J ends lost 3 bases and 3 bases, in that order; junction bases with no gene match: 4. The CDR3 totals 14 residues. Germline CDR1 SGHDT, CDR2 YYEEEE. CDR3 in amino acids: CASSWGTGSYEQYF. The CDR3 DNA is TGTGCCAGCAGCTGGGGGACAGGGAGCTACGAGCAGTACTTC.

This clone was seen a single time. The CDR3 is CASSLVGTSDEAFF. DNA of the CDR3: TGCGCCAGCAGCTTGGTGGGGACCTCGGACGAAGCTTTCTTT. V gene TRBV5-1 combines with J gene TRBJ1-1; perhaps TRBD1 as D (5 bases). V was clipped by 0 bases and J by 8 bases, with 14 bases between them. Germline V CDR1 and CDR2: SGHRS, YFSETQ. The CDR3 totals 14 residues.

V gene TRBV4-2 combines with J gene TRBJ2-2; TRBD2 aligns across 9 bases. The J segment lost 4 bases and the V segment lost 0 bases, leaving 9 bases of the junction unmatched. The V gene's germline CDR1 is LGHNA and CDR2 YNFKEQ. This CDR3 is built from 18 residues. In DNA form, the CDR3 reads TGTGCCAGCAGCCAAGATCGGGCGGGAGGGCCCGGCACCGGGGAGCTGTTTTTT. Its translation is CASSQDRAGGPGTGELFF.

This clone was found a few times. The gene calls are TRBV18 and TRBJ1-2, with 7 bases fitting TRBD1. The CDR3 is 15 residues long. V was clipped by 2 bases and J by 8 bases; unmatched bases: 11. CDR1 is KGHSH, CDR2 LQKENI, per germline. In DNA form, the CDR3 reads TGTGCCAGCTCACCAGAGAGACAGGGAATACGCGGCTACACCTTC. This encodes CASSPERQGIRGYTF. Full variable domain (missing parts from reference TRBV18 and TRBJ1-2): NAGVMQNPRHLVRRRGQEARLRCSPMKGHSHVYWYRQLPEEGLKFMVYLQKENIIDESGMPKERFSAEFPKEGPSILRIQQVVRGDSAAYFCASSPERQGIRGYTFGSGTRLTVV.

The V gene is TRBV6-6, the J gene TRBJ1-1, with D maybe TRBD1 (6 bases). CDR1 is MNHNY and CDR2 is SVGAGI in the germline V gene (reference sequence). V gave up 6 bases and J gave up 5 bases, with 13 bases separating them. The CDR3 length is 13 residues. The CDR3 loop reads CASRTGGGTEAFF. The CDR3 DNA reads TGTGCCAGCAGGACAGGAGGAGGAACTGAAGCTTTCTTT.

This rearrangement joins TRBV9 to TRBJ2-2, with 11 positions matching TRBD1. Germline V gene lookup returns CDR1 SGDLS and CDR2 YYNGEE. With 2 bases clipped from V and 7 bases from J, the junction kept 7 bases outside the gene matches. This CDR3 spans 16 amino acids. CDR3 residues: CASSVGQGGNGGELFF. CDR3 coding DNA: TGTGCCAGCAGCGTGGGACAGGGGGGAAATGGCGGGGAGCTGTTTTTT.

The V and J genes are TRBV7-2 and TRBJ2-2, with 9 bases matching TRBD1. Germline assignment: CDR1 SGHTA and CDR2 FQGNSA. V trimming: 5 bases; J trimming: 6 bases; junction bases outside the gene matches: 13. The CDR3 extends over 17 amino acids. The CDR3 DNA reads as TGTGCCAGCAGCCCAAGGCTCGGGGACAGGGTGTCCGGGGAGCTGTTTTTT. Amino acids: CASSPRLGDRVSGELFF.

This clone occurred once. The chain combines TRBV10-3 with TRBJ2-1; 9 bases are shared with TRBD1. CDR3 length: 14 residues. The germline V gene encodes CDR1 ENHRY and CDR2 SYGVKD. V lost 3 bases to trimming and J lost 6 bases; unmatched junction nucleotides: 3. The CDR3 loop reads CAISDTGGRNEQFF. As DNA, the CDR3 is TGTGCCATCAGTGATACAGGGGGCCGCAATGAGCAGTTCTTC.

The V and J genes are TRBV27 and TRBJ1-5, with 10 positions matching TRBD1. Germline-derived CDR1 and CDR2 are MNHEY and SMNVEV (reference sequence). There are 16 residues in the CDR3. J lost 3 bases, V lost 5 bases, and 7 bases had no gene match. The CDR3 DNA reads TGTGCCAGCAGTCTAAAGGGGACAGGGGCCAATCAGCCCCAGCATTTT. Protein: CASSLKGTGANQPQHF.